Listed below are T cell receptor beta chains from one sample, sequenced in a study of cytomegalovirus exposure and HLA in healthy donors. Libraries were prepared by immunoSEQ multiplex PCR; TCRdb keeps only in-frame clonotypes and omits some of them. The sample has 100,000 to 150,000 clones; 73% are singletons. Sequencing was done on a sample of PBMCs. These receptors were taken from a man aged 55 to 69 in good health and CMV-seropositive. Each CDR3 is given with its conserved first and last residue. The D gene is left open where the match is weak. A row's size may be missing; if present it is once, few, many or a size class.

clone_size j_call v_call cdr3_length d_call cdr3_aa cdr3_nt
NA TRBJ1-2 TRBV19 13 NA CASSLQGYYGYTF TGTGCCAGTAGTCTACAGGGCTACTATGGCTACACCTTC
NA TRBJ1-2 TRBV29-1 11 NA CSDGGNYGYTF TGCAGCGATGGGGGGAACTATGGCTACACCTTC
NA TRBJ1-1 TRBV5-1 14 NA CASSLLGQNTEAFF TGCGCCAGCAGCTTGTTGGGACAGAACACTGAAGCTTTCTTT
NA TRBJ1-2 TRBV19 15 NA CASSSGLRNNYGYTF TGTGCCAGTAGCTCGGGACTGCGGAATAACTATGGCTACACCTTC
NA TRBJ1-2 TRBV6-5 14 NA CASKRALSLGGYTF TGTGCCAGCAAGAGGGCCTTAAGCCTAGGTGGCTACACCTTC
few TRBJ2-7 TRBV6-1 12 NA CASSEAVLEQYF TGTGCCAGCAGTGAAGCGGTACTCGAGCAGTACTTC
NA TRBJ2-3 TRBV19 16 TRBD2 CASSKGLAGDTDTQYF TGTGCCAGTAGTAAAGGACTAGCGGGGGACACAGATACGCAGTATTTT
NA TRBJ2-1 TRBV28 16 NA CASYGIAGKTYNEQFF TGTGCCAGCTATGGGATTGCGGGGAAAACCTACAATGAGCAGTTCTTC
NA TRBJ2-7 TRBV29-1 14 TRBD2 CSAPGGEGIYEQYF TGCAGCGCTCCTGGTGGGGAGGGTATCTACGAGCAGTACTTC
NA TRBJ2-2 TRBV7-3 13 NA CASSFDSHGELFF TGTGCCAGCAGCTTTGACAGTCACGGGGAGCTGTTTTTT
NA TRBJ2-1 TRBV2 17 TRBD2 CASSEKFGGGALNEQFF TGTGCCAGCAGTGAAAAGTTTGGCGGGGGGGCATTGAATGAGCAGTTCTTC
NA TRBJ2-2 TRBV7-9 14 NA CASSLFLERGELFF TGTGCCAGCAGCCTCTTCTTGGAGAGGGGGGAGCTGTTTTTT
NA TRBJ2-3 TRBV9 15 NA CASSVDAGTTDTQYF TGTGCCAGCAGCGTAGACGCGGGAACCACAGATACGCAGTATTTT
NA TRBJ2-3 TRBV27 15 TRBD2 CASTLRRGGTDTQYF TGTGCCAGCACCTTACGACGGGGGGGCACAGATACGCAGTATTTT
NA TRBJ2-3 TRBV27 13 NA CASSSLSADTQYF TGTGCCAGCAGTTCTCTGTCGGCAGATACGCAGTATTTT
NA TRBJ1-5 TRBV30 14 NA CAWSGGRGGWPQHF TGTGCCTGGAGTGGAGGCAGGGGCGGTTGGCCCCAGCATTTT
NA TRBJ1-1 TRBV5-1 15 NA CASSLEGVMNTEAFF TGCGCCAGCAGCTTGGAAGGGGTTATGAACACTGAAGCTTTCTTT
NA TRBJ1-3 TRBV5-6 16 TRBD1 CASSYLGRGQSNTIYF TGTGCCAGCAGCTACCTCGGCAGGGGGCAGAGCAACACCATATATTTT
once TRBJ1-6 TRBV27 14 NA CASSSRGGNSPLHF TGTGCCAGCAGTTCCAGGGGTGGGAATTCACCCCTCCACTTT
NA TRBJ2-7 TRBV4-1 16 NA CASSQRIQGGTYEQYF TGCGCCAGCAGCCAACGTATTCAGGGGGGTACCTACGAGCAGTACTTC
NA TRBJ2-1 TRBV30 12 NA CAWSVFQNEQFF TGTGCCTGGAGTGTATTTCAAAATGAGCAGTTCTTC
NA TRBJ2-2 TRBV28 17 NA CASSPPGWGTDTGELFF TGTGCCAGCAGTCCGCCTGGTTGGGGCACAGACACCGGGGAGCTGTTTTTT
once TRBJ2-7 TRBV18 14 TRBD2 CASSGLGGVYEQYF TGTGCCAGCTCAGGCCTTGGGGGGGTCTACGAGCAGTACTTC
NA TRBJ2-7 TRBV6-1 13 TRBD2 CATYFGGGVEQYF TGTGCCACCTACTTTGGCGGGGGGGTCGAGCAGTACTTC
few TRBJ1-2 TRBV11-2 15 TRBD1 CASTSLRRGYYGYTF TGTGCCAGCACCTCCTTACGCAGGGGGTATTATGGCTACACCTTC
NA TRBJ2-7 TRBV27 15 TRBD1 CASSLRQGWAGEQYF TGTGCCAGCAGTCTCAGACAGGGGTGGGCTGGGGAGCAGTACTTC
NA TRBJ2-2 TRBV19 14 NA CASSMRRLTGELFF TGTGCCAGTAGTATGCGGCGCCTAACCGGGGAGCTGTTTTTT
few TRBJ1-5 TRBV28 12 NA CAGGVGNQPQHF TGTGCAGGGGGGGTGGGGAATCAGCCCCAGCATTTT
NA TRBJ1-2 TRBV2 13 NA CASRVGTKAGYTF TGTGCCAGCAGAGTGGGCACCAAGGCGGGCTACACCTTC
few TRBJ2-6 TRBV14 14 NA CASSPYYGANVLTF TGTGCCAGCAGCCCTTACTACGGGGCCAACGTCCTGACTTTC
NA TRBJ2-1 TRBV5-1 15 NA CASSPRVAGDNEQFF TGCGCCAGCAGCCCCCGGGTAGCCGGGGACAATGAGCAGTTCTTC
NA TRBJ2-7 TRBV5-1 15 NA CASSLAPTTDSPEDF TGCGCCAGCAGCTTGGCCCCAACTACGGACAGCCCGGAGGACTTC
NA TRBJ2-7 TRBV5-1 13 NA CASSPPGASEQYF TGCGCCAGCAGCCCCCCAGGGGCGTCCGAGCAGTACTTC
NA TRBJ2-1 TRBV7-2 15 TRBD2 CASSSNRGAYNEQFF TGTGCCAGCAGCTCCAACCGGGGGGCCTACAATGAGCAGTTCTTC
NA TRBJ1-5 TRBV15 18 TRBD1 CATSSRPPRDRVRQPQHF TGTGCCACCAGCAGTCGACCTCCCCGGGACAGGGTGCGGCAGCCCCAGCATTTT
NA TRBJ1-5 TRBV28 16 NA CASSLWIPGRNQPQHF TGTGCCAGCAGTTTATGGATACCCGGTCGCAATCAGCCCCAGCATTTT
NA TRBJ1-1 TRBV11-2 14 NA CASSQRSGITEAFF TGTGCCAGCAGTCAAAGGTCGGGTATAACTGAAGCTTTCTTT
once TRBJ1-2 TRBV30 11 NA CAWSVVYGYTF TGTGCCTGGAGTGTCGTCTATGGCTACACCTTC
NA TRBJ2-7 TRBV10-3 14 TRBD1 CAISDKTGGHEQYF TGTGCCATCAGTGACAAGACAGGGGGACACGAGCAGTACTTC
NA TRBJ2-7 TRBV11-2 11 NA CASSFNYEQYF TGTGCCAGCAGCTTCAACTACGAGCAGTACTTC
NA TRBJ2-4 TRBV2 13 TRBD1 CASRIRQGNIQYF TGTGCCAGCAGGATCCGACAGGGAAACATTCAGTACTTC
NA TRBJ2-5 TRBV5-1 14 NA CASSPQGGQETQYF TGCGCCAGCAGCCCCCAAGGCGGCCAAGAGACCCAGTACTTC
NA TRBJ1-2 TRBV6-5 13 NA CASTQGSNYGYTF TGTGCCTCGACCCAGGGGAGCAACTATGGCTACACCTTC
NA TRBJ2-7 TRBV27 15 TRBD1 CASSFTGTGGYEQYF TGTGCCAGCAGTTTTACGGGGACAGGGGGCTACGAGCAGTACTTC
NA TRBJ1-1 TRBV11-1 13 NA CASSVDTNTEAFF TGTGCCAGCAGCGTGGACACCAACACTGAAGCTTTCTTT
once TRBJ2-7 TRBV18 12 TRBD2 CASSTQAGQQYF TGTGCCAGCTCCACGCAAGCGGGGCAGCAGTACTTC
NA TRBJ1-5 TRBV28 14 NA CASSPRRGNQPQHF TGTGCCAGCAGTCCTAGACGGGGAAATCAGCCCCAGCATTTT
NA TRBJ2-5 TRBV5-1 16 TRBD2 CASSLGLAGVAETQYF TGCGCCAGCAGCTTGGGACTAGCGGGGGTAGCAGAGACCCAGTACTTC
few TRBJ1-3 TRBV7-9 13 NA CASSQGSGNTIYF TGTGCCAGCAGCCAGGGCTCTGGAAACACCATATATTTT
NA TRBJ2-6 TRBV11-2 15 NA CASGETSSGANVLTF TGTGCCAGCGGTGAGACTAGCTCTGGGGCCAACGTCCTGACTTTC
NA TRBJ1-6 TRBV19 12 NA CASRTEVSPLHF TGTGCCAGTAGGACAGAAGTTTCACCCCTCCACTTT
NA TRBJ1-1 TRBV27 11 NA CANSRESEAFF TGTGCCAACAGCCGGGAATCTGAAGCTTTCTTT
NA TRBJ2-3 TRBV6-5 13 TRBD2 CASKVGGTDTQYF TGTGCCAGCAAGGTGGGAGGGACAGATACGCAGTATTTT
NA TRBJ2-7 TRBV21-1 8 NA CSSYEQYF TGTTCGTCCTACGAGCAGTACTTC
NA TRBJ2-3 TRBV9 15 NA CASSVEGVETDTQYF TGTGCCAGCAGCGTAGAGGGAGTCGAGACAGATACGCAGTATTTT
NA TRBJ1-2 TRBV7-8 12 NA CASSLFRSGYTF TGTGCCAGCAGCTTATTCCGTTCGGGCTACACCTTC
few TRBJ2-4 TRBV2 15 NA CASTQGIVAKNIQYF TGTGCCAGCACTCAGGGGATTGTTGCCAAAAACATTCAGTACTTC
NA TRBJ2-3 TRBV7-9 15 TRBD2 CASSFQRGGQDTQYF TGTGCCAGCAGCTTCCAGCGGGGGGGCCAAGATACGCAGTATTTT
NA TRBJ1-1 TRBV5-4 13 TRBD1 CASSVDRVTEAFF TGTGCCAGCAGCGTGGACAGGGTCACTGAAGCTTTCTTT
NA TRBJ2-1 TRBV11-2 15 TRBD1 CASSRTGATYNEQFF TGTGCCAGCAGCCGCACAGGGGCCACTTACAATGAGCAGTTCTTC